This TCR beta chain was sequenced for a study of T-cell reconstitution after alpha-beta-depleted transplantation in children. The library targeted TCRbeta and was prepared with unique molecular identifiers. TCRdb ran MiXCR on the PCR reads and lists one entry per CDR3 protein. The data hold about 980,000 distinct CDR3 sequences, with about 29% observed a single time. The germline CDR1 and CDR2 sequences are ENHRY and SYGVKD. This CDR3 comprises 13 residues. Trimming took off 8 bases at V and 9 bases at J, with 17 bases between the two ends. In its sample, this clonotype was seen a few times. The antigen is undetermined. Findings and caveats of the study: The study reportedly traced alpha-beta T cells about two months after transplant to several hundred expanded graft clones. The authors attributed T-cell counts and diversity one year after transplant mostly to newly produced T cells. Elevated TCRbeta diversity at day 60 was traced, in some patients, to surviving recipient T cells and thymic progenitors.

This TCR came from a boy less than two years old who had a stem cell transplant for SCID, so the T cells may come from the graft donor. Specimen: PBMCs, mostly from graft donor cells, collected 360 days after TCRalphabeta/CD19-depleted stem cell transplant. V gene TRBV10-3 combines with J gene TRBJ2-1, with D tentatively TRBD1 or TRBD2 (5 bases each). The CDR3 here is CAIRGRISAEQFF. The CDR3, as DNA: TGTGCCATCCGGGGACGGATTAGTGCTGAGCAGTTCTTC.